A selection of T cell receptor beta chains follows, all from one sample in a study of metastatic and nonmetastatic thyroid tumors. TCRdb reanalyzed the PCR reads via MiXCR. The table shows about 20,000 clones, with approximately 25% occurring only once. The specimen sequenced was tumor tissue. Receptors were obtained from a female donor with papillary thyroid cancer or a benign thyroid nodule (not recorded which). Some clones in this sample may be carry-over from other donors' samples. Both conserved end residues are part of each CDR3. A D gene is named only where the DNA matches it firmly. A row's size may be missing; if present it is once, few, many or a size class.

J gene: TRBJ2-2
D gene: -
clone size: many
V gene: TRBV18
CDR3 DNA: TGTGCCAGCTCACCCCAGGGACGGGCAAACACCGGGGAGCTGTTTTTT
CDR3 protein: CASSPQGRANTGELFF

J gene: TRBJ2-4
D gene: -
clone size: many
V gene: TRBV18
CDR3 DNA: TGTGCCAGCTCACCGGAAACGGGAATAAACATTCAGTACTTC
CDR3 protein: CASSPETGINIQYF

J gene: TRBJ2-7
D gene: TRBD2
clone size: many
V gene: TRBV4-3
CDR3 DNA: TGCGCCAGCAGCCTTCAGACCACTTCCGGGACTAGCTCCTACGAGCAGTACTTC
CDR3 protein: CASSLQTTSGTSSYEQYF

J gene: TRBJ2-5
D gene: TRBD1
clone size: many
V gene: TRBV6-1
CDR3 DNA: TGTGCCAGCAGTGAATGGACAGGGTGGGAGACCCAGTACTTC
CDR3 protein: CASSEWTGWETQYF

J gene: TRBJ1-2
D gene: -
clone size: -
V gene: TRBV28
CDR3 DNA: TGTGCCAGCAGTTTAGGTGGGCCAGGAGCTAACTATGGCTACACCTTC
CDR3 protein: CASSLGGPGANYGYTF

J gene: TRBJ2-7
D gene: TRBD1
clone size: medium-sized
V gene: TRBV6-1
CDR3 DNA: TGTGCCAGCAGCATCGGACAGGTCACCCTCTACGAGCAGTACTTC
CDR3 protein: CASSIGQVTLYEQYF

J gene: TRBJ2-1
D gene: -
clone size: many
V gene: TRBV19
CDR3 DNA: TGTGCCAGTAGCACTGCCGGTGGTCTAAGCTCCTACAATGAGCAGTTCTTC
CDR3 protein: CASSTAGGLSSYNEQFF

J gene: TRBJ2-7
D gene: TRBD2
clone size: -
V gene: TRBV6-9
CDR3 DNA: TGCGCCAGCAGCCGTACGGGGGGCGAGCAGTACTTC
CDR3 protein: CASSRTGGEQYF

J gene: TRBJ2-3
D gene: -
clone size: many
V gene: TRBV3-1
CDR3 DNA: TGTGCCAGCAGCTACCGGTTAGGCCCTTCTAGCACAGATACGCAGTATTTT
CDR3 protein: CASSYRLGPSSTDTQYF

J gene: TRBJ1-1
D gene: -
clone size: medium-sized
V gene: TRBV6-1
CDR3 DNA: TGTGCCAGCAGTGACTACAGGGATCTGTCGGGGACTGAAGCTTTCTTT
CDR3 protein: CASSDYRDLSGTEAFF

J gene: TRBJ2-7
D gene: -
clone size: many
V gene: TRBV20-1
CDR3 DNA: TGCAGTGCTAAGGGGGGCAGCCCCTACGAGCAGTACTTC
CDR3 protein: CSAKGGSPYEQYF

J gene: TRBJ2-1
D gene: -
clone size: many
V gene: TRBV19
CDR3 DNA: TGTGCCAGTAGGGCCTACAATGAGCAGTTCTTC
CDR3 protein: CASRAYNEQFF

J gene: TRBJ1-2
D gene: -
clone size: -
V gene: TRBV20-1
CDR3 DNA: TGCATTGCTAGCCTACAGGGTCACTATGGCTACACCTTC
CDR3 protein: CIASLQGHYGYTF

J gene: TRBJ2-7
D gene: -
clone size: -
V gene: TRBV6-2/TRBV6-3
CDR3 DNA: TGTGCCAGCAGTTACGGGGGGTCCTACGAGCAGTACTTC
CDR3 protein: CASSYGGSYEQYF

J gene: TRBJ1-5
D gene: -
clone size: many
V gene: TRBV18
CDR3 DNA: TGTGCCAGCTCACCGGACGGTTTCAATCAGCCCCAGCATTTT
CDR3 protein: CASSPDGFNQPQHF

J gene: TRBJ1-4
D gene: -
clone size: -
V gene: TRBV9
CDR3 DNA: TGTGCCAGCATTCTACTGGAGTCCTATGTCGGAGAAAAACTGTTTTTT
CDR3 protein: CASILLESYVGEKLFF

J gene: TRBJ2-1
D gene: -
clone size: -
V gene: TRBV7-3
CDR3 DNA: TGTGCCAGCAGCTTAACCTTCGGTACTCGTTACGCCCTCAATGAGCAGTTCTTC
CDR3 protein: CASSLTFGTRYALNEQFF

J gene: TRBJ1-3
D gene: TRBD1
clone size: -
V gene: TRBV30
CDR3 DNA: TGTGCCTGGAGCGGACAGGTTTTAGGAAACACCATATATTTT
CDR3 protein: CAWSGQVLGNTIYF

J gene: TRBJ2-1
D gene: -
clone size: many
V gene: TRBV7-2
CDR3 DNA: TGTGCCAGCAGCTTAGGGCCGGCTAGCGACGAGCAGTTCTTC
CDR3 protein: CASSLGPASDEQFF

J gene: TRBJ1-4
D gene: -
clone size: many
V gene: TRBV28
CDR3 DNA: TGTGCCAGCAGCACCTTGACAGTAACCAAAGAAAAACTGTTTTTT
CDR3 protein: CASSTLTVTKEKLFF

J gene: TRBJ2-7
D gene: TRBD1
clone size: few
V gene: TRBV6-1
CDR3 DNA: TGTGCCAGCAGTGAAGAAATACAGGGGGCATACGAGCAGTACTTC
CDR3 protein: CASSEEIQGAYEQYF

J gene: TRBJ2-5
D gene: -
clone size: many
V gene: TRBV5-8
CDR3 DNA: TGTGCCAGCAGCTTGGATCGGAGTAGCCCAGAGACCCAGTACTTC
CDR3 protein: CASSLDRSSPETQYF

J gene: TRBJ2-2
D gene: TRBD2
clone size: -
V gene: TRBV3-1
CDR3 DNA: TGTGCCAGCAGCCATAGCGGGAGGGGCACCGGTGAGCTGTTTTTT
CDR3 protein: CASSHSGRGTGELFF

J gene: TRBJ2-3
D gene: -
clone size: few
V gene: TRBV6-2/TRBV6-3
CDR3 DNA: TGTGCCAGCATTTACACAGATACCCAGTATTTT
CDR3 protein: CASIYTDTQYF

J gene: TRBJ2-2
D gene: -
clone size: -
V gene: TRBV11-2
CDR3 DNA: TGTGCCAGCAGCCCACCAGGCACGGGCGGGGAGCTGTTTTTT
CDR3 protein: CASSPPGTGGELFF

J gene: TRBJ2-7
D gene: TRBD2
clone size: -
V gene: TRBV11-2
CDR3 DNA: TGTGCCAGCAGCCCACTAAGGTCATCGGCCGGGACTAGCGACGAGCAGTACTTC
CDR3 protein: CASSPLRSSAGTSDEQYF

J gene: TRBJ2-5
D gene: -
clone size: many
V gene: TRBV29-1
CDR3 DNA: TGCAGCGTTAGGGACGGCCAAGAGACCCAGTACTTC
CDR3 protein: CSVRDGQETQYF

J gene: TRBJ2-5
D gene: -
clone size: medium-sized
V gene: TRBV2
CDR3 DNA: TGTGCCAGCAGTGGGCTGGGACGCGGCCAAGAGACCCAGTACTTC
CDR3 protein: CASSGLGRGQETQYF

J gene: TRBJ2-3
D gene: -
clone size: medium-sized
V gene: TRBV4-1
CDR3 DNA: TGCGCCAGCAGCCAACGTCCCGACCGTACAGATACGCAGTATTTT
CDR3 protein: CASSQRPDRTDTQYF

J gene: TRBJ2-3
D gene: -
clone size: many
V gene: TRBV6-1
CDR3 DNA: TGTGCCAGCAGTGAAGTAGCCCCAGATACGCAGTATTTT
CDR3 protein: CASSEVAPDTQYF

J gene: TRBJ2-3
D gene: TRBD2
clone size: many
V gene: TRBV24-1
CDR3 DNA: TGTGCCACCAGTGAGGGTAGCGGGAGTAGAACAGATACGCAGTATTTT
CDR3 protein: CATSEGSGSRTDTQYF

J gene: TRBJ2-7
D gene: TRBD2
clone size: -
V gene: TRBV11-2
CDR3 DNA: TGTGCCAGCAGCATCTCTACTAGCGGGAGGGTGAACTCCTACGAGCAGTACTTC
CDR3 protein: CASSISTSGRVNSYEQYF

J gene: TRBJ1-2
D gene: TRBD1
clone size: -
V gene: TRBV30
CDR3 DNA: TGTGCCTGGGGACAGGACTATGGCTACACCTTC
CDR3 protein: CAWGQDYGYTF

J gene: TRBJ2-1
D gene: TRBD2
clone size: few
V gene: TRBV11-2
CDR3 DNA: TGTGCCAGCAGCTCAACAGGACTAGATTACAATGAGCAGTTCTTC
CDR3 protein: CASSSTGLDYNEQFF

J gene: TRBJ2-2
D gene: -
clone size: few
V gene: TRBV28
CDR3 DNA: TGTGCCATCAGAGCGATGGGAGACACCGGGGAGCTGTTTTTT
CDR3 protein: CAIRAMGDTGELFF

J gene: TRBJ1-1
D gene: -
clone size: -
V gene: TRBV2
CDR3 DNA: TGTGCTAGCAGTCTACAGGTATTCATGAACACTGAAGCTTTCTTT
CDR3 protein: CASSLQVFMNTEAFF

J gene: TRBJ1-3
D gene: -
clone size: many
V gene: TRBV10-3
CDR3 DNA: TGTGCCATCAGTCCTCAGGGACCGAGCTCTGGAAACACCATATATTTT
CDR3 protein: CAISPQGPSSGNTIYF

J gene: TRBJ1-5
D gene: -
clone size: medium-sized
V gene: TRBV6-5
CDR3 DNA: TGTGCCAGCAGTTACTCGAGCAAGGTCAATCAGCCCCAGCATTTT
CDR3 protein: CASSYSSKVNQPQHF

J gene: TRBJ2-3
D gene: -
clone size: many
V gene: TRBV10-3
CDR3 DNA: TGTGCCATCAGTGAGCCCAGGGGCACAGATACGCAGTATTTT
CDR3 protein: CAISEPRGTDTQYF

J gene: TRBJ2-7
D gene: -
clone size: -
V gene: TRBV3-1
CDR3 DNA: TGTGCCATCAGCCAAGTTAACCGCTACGAGCAGTGCTTC
CDR3 protein: CAISQVNRYEQCF

J gene: TRBJ2-5
D gene: -
clone size: -
V gene: TRBV25-1
CDR3 DNA: TGTTCCAGCAGTGATTATCGTGGGCCCGAGGGGGAGACCCAGTACTTC
CDR3 protein: CSSSDYRGPEGETQYF

J gene: TRBJ1-2
D gene: TRBD1
clone size: many
V gene: TRBV3-1
CDR3 DNA: TGTGCCAGCAGCCACCAGACAGGGGCTGGTGGCTACACCTTC
CDR3 protein: CASSHQTGAGGYTF

J gene: TRBJ1-2
D gene: -
clone size: -
V gene: TRBV7-6
CDR3 DNA: TGTGCCAGCGCCCCCTTAGGGATTTATGGCTACACCTTC
CDR3 protein: CASAPLGIYGYTF

J gene: TRBJ2-2
D gene: -
clone size: many
V gene: TRBV4-1
CDR3 DNA: TGCGCCAGCAGCCAAATCACATGGACAGTTCAGAACACCGGGGAGCTGTTTTTT
CDR3 protein: CASSQITWTVQNTGELFF

J gene: TRBJ2-2
D gene: -
clone size: -
V gene: TRBV6-2/TRBV6-3
CDR3 DNA: TGTGCCAGCAGTTCCTGTGGGACCGTGGAGCTGTTTTTT
CDR3 protein: CASSSCGTVELFF

J gene: TRBJ1-5
D gene: -
clone size: few
V gene: TRBV6-1
CDR3 DNA: TGTGCCGGCAGTGACGTTGGGCGCGGGGGGACTCATCCCCAGCATTTT
CDR3 protein: CAGSDVGRGGTHPQHF

J gene: TRBJ2-7
D gene: -
clone size: medium-sized
V gene: TRBV28
CDR3 DNA: TGTGCCAGCAGTTTATTCGGACTACGTGAGACCTACGAGCAGTACTTC
CDR3 protein: CASSLFGLRETYEQYF

J gene: TRBJ1-1
D gene: -
clone size: -
V gene: TRBV27
CDR3 DNA: TGTGCCAGCAGTGTCAGGAACACTGAATCTTTCTTT
CDR3 protein: CASSVRNTESFF

J gene: TRBJ2-1
D gene: -
clone size: few
V gene: TRBV28
CDR3 DNA: TGTGCCAGCAGTTTACAAGCTATGGGGACCCAGTTCTTC
CDR3 protein: CASSLQAMGTQFF